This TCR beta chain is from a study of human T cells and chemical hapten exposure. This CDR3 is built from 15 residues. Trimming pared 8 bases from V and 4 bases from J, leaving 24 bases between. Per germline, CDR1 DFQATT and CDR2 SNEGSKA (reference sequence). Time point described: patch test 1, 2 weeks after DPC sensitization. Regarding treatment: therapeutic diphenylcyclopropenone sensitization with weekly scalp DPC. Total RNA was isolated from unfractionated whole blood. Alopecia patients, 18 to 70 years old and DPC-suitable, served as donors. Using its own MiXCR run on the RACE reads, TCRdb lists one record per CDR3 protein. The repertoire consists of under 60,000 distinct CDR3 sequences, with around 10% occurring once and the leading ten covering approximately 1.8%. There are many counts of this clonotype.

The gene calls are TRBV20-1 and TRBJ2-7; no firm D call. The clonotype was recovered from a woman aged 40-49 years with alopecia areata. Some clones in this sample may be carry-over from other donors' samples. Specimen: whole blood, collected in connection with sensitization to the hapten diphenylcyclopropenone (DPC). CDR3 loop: CSSQRWRTPGYEQYF. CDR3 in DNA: TGCAGTTCTCAGAGATGGCGCACTCCCGGGTACGAGCAGTACTTC.